The 21 T cell receptor beta chains in this list originate from one sample, sequenced in a study of cytotoxic CD8 clonotypes in ibrutinib-treated CLL. Sequenced by immunoSEQ multiplex PCR; TCRdb stores in-frame clones only, minus some. The profile shows over 140,000 clones, 80% of them singletons. Here the sequenced sample was PBMCs, taken after 36 months of ibrutinib treatment. The receptors shown here come from a human donor with chronic lymphocytic leukemia.

V and J are TRBV4-2 and TRBJ1-1; D is ambiguous. Trimming removed 0 bases at V and 2 bases at J, with 4 bases between. The CDR3 runs 13 residues. CDR1 is LGHNA and CDR2 is YNFKEQ in the germline V gene. CDR3 protein: CASSQDPNTEAFF. The CDR3, as DNA: TGTGCCAGCAGCCAAGATCCAAACACTGAAGCTTTCTTT.

The rearrangement uses TRBV30 and TRBJ1-4; no definite D call. Looked up from germline, CDR1 is GTSNPN and CDR2 is SVGIG (reference sequence). There are 13 residues in the CDR3. Trimming left V 0 bases short and J 7 bases short, with 9 bases between. In DNA form, the CDR3 reads TGTGCCTGGAGTGTAAAGGGAGGTGAAAAACTGTTTTTT. Translated: CAWSVKGGEKLFF.

The chain has TRBV28 and TRBJ1-3; D call uncertain. The germline V gene encodes CDR1 MDHEN and CDR2 SYDVKM. CDR3 length equals 14 residues. V lost 6 bases and J lost 0, with 9 bases in between. The CDR3 nucleotides are TGTGCCAGCAGAGACTCAAGCTCTGGAAACACCATATATTTT. Residues: CASRDSSSGNTIYF.

The gene calls are TRBV7-8 and TRBJ1-1; no clear D. CDR1 and CDR2 from the germline V gene are SGHVS and FQNEAQ. This CDR3 has 13 residues. The V gene lost 6 bases and the J gene lost 0 bases, with 8 bases spanning the gap. The CDR3 region has the DNA TGTGCCAGCAGGGTTTACCTGAACACTGAAGCTTTCTTT. Protein: CASRVYLNTEAFF. The entire variable domain, with the rest obtained from reference TRBV7-8 and TRBJ1-1, is as follows: GAGVSQSPRYKVAKRGQDVALRCDPISGHVSLFWYQQALGQGPEFLTYFQNEAQLDKSGLPSDRFFAERPEGSVSTLKIQRTQQEDSAVYLCASRVYLNTEAFFGQGTRLTVV.

The rearrangement uses TRBV5-1 and TRBJ1-6; 8 positions agree with TRBD1. Germline CDR1 and CDR2: SGHRS and YFSETQ. This CDR3 comprises 16 residues. Trimming cost V 4 bases and J 6 bases; bases outside gene matches: 9. As DNA, the CDR3 is TGCGCCAGCAGCACTCCGACAGGGGAAGGTAATTCACCCCTCCACTTT. As protein: CASSTPTGEGNSPLHF.

The rearrangement uses TRBV7-9 and TRBJ2-2; D might be TRBD2 (5 bases). The germline V gene encodes CDR1 SEHNR and CDR2 FQNEAQ (reference sequence). This CDR3 has 14 residues. The ends were cut back, 4 bases at V and 6 bases at J, with 12 bases in the middle. The CDR3: CASSSSGSSGELFF. The CDR3, as DNA: TGTGCCAGCAGCTCTTCGGGAAGCTCCGGGGAGCTGTTTTTT.

The chain joins TRBV6-5 to TRBJ2-7; possibly TRBD1 or TRBD2 for D (5 bases each). This CDR3 has 12 residues. V was pared by 5 bases and J by 4 bases, with 9 bases between. Germline V CDR1 and CDR2: MNHEY, SVGAGI. As DNA, the CDR3 is TGTGCCAGCAGTCCGTGGGGGTACGAGCAGTACTTC. Translation: CASSPWGYEQYF.

CDR3 residues: CASYTVGYMNTEAFF. The CDR3 region has the DNA TGTGCCAGCTACACGGTCGGATACATGAACACTGAAGCTTTCTTT. The chain combines TRBV27 with TRBJ1-1; D gene unclear. The germline V and J ends were trimmed by 8 bases and 0 bases, with 16 bases remaining between them. Germline CDR1 and CDR2: MNHEY and SMNVEV (reference sequence). This CDR3 comprises 15 residues.

This clone occurred once. This rearrangement joins TRBV19 to TRBJ2-1; 10 nucleotides line up with TRBD1. The CDR3 consists of 16 residues. The V gene end was trimmed by 6 bases and the J gene end by 2 bases; junction bases not matched to a gene: 7. Per germline, CDR1 LNHDA and CDR2 SQIVND (reference sequence). As DNA, the CDR3 is TGTGCCAGTAGCCGCCCTGACAGGGGGCCCTACAATGAGCAGTTCTTC. Translated: CASSRPDRGPYNEQFF.

The chain joins TRBV5-1 to TRBJ1-1; D is unclear. Trimming shortened V by 1 base and J by 1 base, and 5 bases separated the two germline ends. CDR1 is SGHRS, CDR2 YFSETQ, per germline. This CDR3 region has 13 residues. The chain's CDR3 is CASSLMENTEAFF. The DNA for the CDR3 is TGCGCCAGCAGCTTGATGGAGAACACTGAAGCTTTCTTT.

The rearrangement links TRBV10-3 to TRBJ1-2; D may be TRBD1 (5 bases). V lost 10 bases to trimming and J lost 2 bases, with 20 bases between them. The CDR3 runs to 15 residues. The germline V gene encodes CDR1 ENHRY and CDR2 SYGVKD. CDR3 loop: CATNNPGTLNYGYTF. The CDR3 DNA is TGTGCCACCAACAACCCCGGGACTTTGAACTATGGCTACACCTTC.

The V and J genes are TRBV28 and TRBJ2-1, with TRBD1 matching 7 bases. The germline V gene encodes CDR1 MDHEN and CDR2 SYDVKM. The CDR3 is made up of 16 amino acids. V was clipped by 9 bases and J by 6 bases; unmatched bases: 17. The CDR3 spells CASKIQGHILGNEQFF. The CDR3 nucleotides are TGTGCCAGTAAAATACAGGGGCACATCTTGGGCAATGAGCAGTTCTTC.

This clone came up a few times. The rearrangement links TRBV6-1 to TRBJ1-2, with TRBD1 as a possible D gene (5 bases). Trimming left V 6 bases short and J 5 bases short, with 7 bases between. This CDR3 has 11 residues. Germline V gives CDR1 MNHNS, CDR2 SASEGT. The DNA for the CDR3 is TGTGCCAGCAGCTCAGGGTATGGCTACACCTTC. The encoded protein is CASSSGYGYTF.

This chain connects TRBV11-3 to TRBJ2-1; D remains ambiguous. The CDR3 spans 12 residues. Per germline, CDR1 SGHNT and CDR2 YENEEA. V lost 4 bases and J 13 bases, leaving 14 bases between the germline ends. CDR3 DNA sequence: TGTGCCAGCAGCTCTGACGCGCGTATTCAGTTCTTC. It codes for CASSSDARIQFF.

The chain joins TRBV10-1 to TRBJ1-1, with D perhaps TRBD1 (6 bases). Trimming shortened V by 6 bases and J by 1 base, and 21 bases separated the two germline ends. The CDR3 sequence is 17 residues long. Germline V CDR1 and CDR2: WNHNN, SYGVQD (reference sequence). CDR3 protein: CASRPDDRLGENTEAFF. The CDR3 region has the DNA TGCGCCAGCAGACCGGATGACAGGTTGGGAGAGAACACTGAAGCTTTCTTT.

This rearrangement joins TRBV30 to TRBJ2-5; D gene unclear. CDR1 is GTSNPN, CDR2 SVGIG, per germline (reference sequence). The V end lost 3 bases, the J end lost 5 bases, and 7 bases lay between the germline ends. The CDR3 has 11 residues. Here the CDR3 reads CAWSRPETQYF. For the CDR3, the DNA is TGTGCCTGGAGCCGCCCGGAGACCCAGTACTTC. Variable domain in full (rest from reference TRBV30 and TRBJ2-5): SQTIHQWPATLVQPVGSPLSLECTVEGTSNPNLYWYRQAAGRGLQLLFYSVGIGQISSEVPQNLSASRPQDRQFILSSKKLLLSDSGFYLCAWSRPETQYFGPGTRLLVL.

This clone was observed a few times. V usage is TRBV7-6 and J usage is TRBJ2-2; tentative D call: TRBD1 (5 bases). The V and J ends lost 1 base and 1 base respectively, with 7 bases between them. The CDR3 length is 15 residues. Germline V gives CDR1 SGHVS, CDR2 FNYEAQ. The CDR3 DNA follows: TGTGCCAGCAGCTTAGGGACAAAGAACACCGGGGAGCTGTTTTTT. Translation gives CASSLGTKNTGELFF.

This clone was counted once. Other DNA sequences in this specimen translate into the identical CDR3. This chain connects TRBV6-5 to TRBJ1-5; unclear D gene. The length of the CDR3 is 14 residues. The germline V and J ends were trimmed by 0 bases and 2 bases, with 5 bases remaining between them. The germline CDR1 and CDR2 sequences are MNHEY and SVGAGI. CDR3 residues: CASSYSRGNQPQHF. The DNA of the CDR3 is TGTGCCAGCAGTTACTCGCGGGGCAATCAGCCCCAGCATTTT.

The chain combines TRBV4-1 with TRBJ1-1; 8 positions agree with TRBD1. J gave up 5 bases and V 0 bases, and 8 bases lay outside the gene matches. This CDR3 is built from 16 residues. Looked up from germline, CDR1 is MGHRA and CDR2 is YSYEKL. CDR3 DNA sequence: TGCGCCAGCAGCCAAGATGCGGGTACAGGGGGTACTGAAGCTTTCTTT. This codes for CASSQDAGTGGTEAFF.

The J gene is TRBJ1-1, the V gene TRBV5-1, with D perhaps TRBD1 (5 bases). With 7 bases removed from V and 7 bases from J, the gap between germline ends came to 17 bases. The CDR3 covers 13 residues. The germline V gene encodes CDR1 SGHRS and CDR2 YFSETQ. The CDR3 bases are TGCGCCAGCGGCCGTGGGGACCCACATGAAGCTTTCTTT. Amino acid sequence: CASGRGDPHEAFF.

This clone showed up just once. This chain links TRBV23-1 with TRBJ2-6, with no clear D. TRBV23-1 is an ORF; its function is uncertain. Deletions cut 3 bases from V and 0 bases from J, with 12 bases between. This CDR3 has 17 residues. CDR3 coding DNA: TGCGCCAGCAGTCATGTCCCGGGCCCCTCTGGGGCCAACGTCCTGACTTTC. Encoded protein: CASSHVPGPSGANVLTF.